Listed below are T cell receptor beta chains from one sample, sequenced in a study of cytomegalovirus exposure and HLA in healthy donors. Sequencing was performed with immunoSEQ multiplex PCR; in TCRdb, only in-frame clones are kept and a portion is missing. The sample shows around 170,000 clones, more than 75% of them seen only once. Sequencing input: PBMCs. All receptors derive from a woman between 50 and 59 years old in good health and CMV-seropositive. Both conserved end residues are part of each CDR3. The size of a clone is reported for some rows only, either as once, few or many, or as a class for expanded clones.

V	size	length	CDR3
TRBV13	-	16	CASSLSGAGGVYEQFF
TRBV7-2	-	14	CASSLGQGTDTQYF
TRBV11-2	-	13	CASSLEAGREQYF
TRBV25-1	-	14	CASSGGTTPTKQYF
TRBV6-5	-	15	CASTTSGGPYNEQFF
TRBV18	-	14	CASSLGQGSYEQYF
TRBV7-9	once	14	CASSLGQGEDGYTF
TRBV2	-	14	CASSQTRGQTEAFF
TRBV7-2	-	16	CASSSAGATGTDTQYF
TRBV6-5	-	13	CASSGTGDGIQYF
TRBV4-3	few	17	CASSQGRSSGGADTQYF
TRBV5-4	-	15	CASSHLGGGTDTQYF
TRBV19	-	16	CASSPLTATSNQPQHF
TRBV7-9	-	15	CASSLRRGEGDTQYF
TRBV19	-	13	CASSISPGQVAFF
TRBV19	-	14	CASSRDRGPDEQFF
TRBV5-6	-	15	CASSLGSGGVYEQYF